This TCR beta chain was observed in a study of cytomegalovirus exposure and HLA in healthy donors. Study overall: Later, an analysis reported that the 120 or so validation repertoires had used the same platform as the approximately 690 first-cohort repertoires. Study-wide results and limits: Specificity for CMV antigens was confirmed in vitro for three of the CMV-associated chains. Cytomegalovirus association was assigned to approximately 160 TCR beta chains.

Only in-frame clones appear in the TCRdb table, and some are missing; sequencing was by immunoSEQ multiplex PCR. Of 200,000 to 250,000 clones listed, roughly 87% are singletons. A note on this clone: Its target is not known.

V lost 5 bases, J lost 8 bases, and 19 bases lay in between. The CDR3 is 15 amino acids. From germline, CDR1 is LNHDA and CDR2 SQIVND (reference sequence). The source of this sequence is a woman aged 18-29 years in good health and CMV-seropositive. V gene TRBV19 combines with J gene TRBJ2-1; D perhaps matches TRBD2 (6 bases). The sequenced sample consisted of PBMCs. The CDR3 sequence is CASSPAGALGYEQFF. Written as DNA, the CDR3 is TGTGCCAGTAGTCCAGCGGGTGCCCTGGGTTATGAGCAGTTCTTC.